These 9 T cell receptor beta chains originate from one sample sequenced in a study of blood T cell repertoires in COVID-19. The protocol was immunoSEQ multiplex PCR, while the TCRdb copy is restricted to in-frame clones and leaves out a portion. The sample has about 250,000 clones, nearly 90% seen once; the top ten hold around 3.3%. Sequencing was performed on peripheral blood. All receptors derive from a man aged 18 to 30 with active or convalescent COVID-19.

This chain links TRBV19 with TRBJ2-7, with TRBD1 matching 7 bases. Per germline, CDR1 LNHDA and CDR2 SQIVND (reference sequence). V lost 6 bases, J lost 0 bases, and 8 bases stayed unmatched. This CDR3 has 15 amino acids. The CDR3 here is CASRNLGDSSYEQYF. For the CDR3, the DNA is TGTGCCAGTAGAAACCTGGGGGACAGCTCCTACGAGCAGTACTTC.

The chain uses TRBV7-6 and TRBJ2-7; D call uncertain. The CDR3 extends over 9 amino acids. Germline CDR1 and CDR2: SGHVS and FNYEAQ. In nucleotides, the CDR3 is TGTGCCAGCAGCTTAGCCCCTACGGTG. Its protein is CASSLAPTV.

The genes are TRBV6-2 or TRBV6-3 and TRBJ2-3, with 8 bases lining up with TRBD2. CDR1 MNHEY and CDR2 SVGEGT come from the germline V gene. The CDR3 contains 14 residues. Trimming removed 6 bases from V and 2 bases from J; junction bases left unmatched: 4. CDR3 region: CASSRGGTTDTQYF. The CDR3, as DNA: TGTGCCAGCAGCCGCGGGGGGACCACAGATACGCAGTATTTT.

The chain uses TRBV7-2 and TRBJ2-7; 8 positions match TRBD1. CDR1 is SGHTA and CDR2 is FQGNSA in the germline V gene. V was pared by 7 bases and J by 3 bases, with 14 bases of the junction left unmatched. The CDR3 totals 16 residues. The CDR3 region is CASIPRGPGGFYEQYF. DNA of the CDR3: TGTGCCAGCATCCCACGAGGTCCAGGGGGCTTCTACGAGCAGTACTTC.

V gene TRBV7-2 combines with J gene TRBJ2-3; 9 positions agree with TRBD2. From germline, CDR1 is SGHTA and CDR2 FQGNSA. CDR3 length: 14 residues. V lost 5 bases and J lost 4; bases outside the gene matches: 4. The CDR3 nucleotides read TGTGCCAGCAGCCCGGGCGGGGGGGCAGATACGCAGTATTTT. It is translated as CASSPGGGADTQYF.

The chain combines TRBV7-3 with TRBJ2-3; D remains ambiguous. Trimming cost V 2 bases and J 0 bases, with 12 bases left between them. Germline-derived CDR1 and CDR2 are SGHTA and FQGTGA. The CDR3 contains 16 residues. As DNA, the CDR3 is TGTGCCAGCAGCTTAGGGCAAGCATCTAGCACAGATACGCAGTATTTT. Its translation is CASSLGQASSTDTQYF.

The V call is TRBV19, the J call TRBJ1-1; 8 bases align to TRBD1. Germline values: CDR1 LNHDA, CDR2 SQIVND (reference sequence). CDR3 length equals 16 residues. The V gene end was trimmed by 4 bases and the J gene end by 4 bases; junction bases not matched to a gene: 11. The CDR3 is CASSTLTGATVTEAFF. In DNA form, the CDR3 reads TGTGCCAGTAGTACCCTGACAGGGGCCACGGTCACTGAAGCTTTCTTT.

In regard to this clone: This same CDR3 is encoded by further DNA sequences in the sample. This chain connects TRBV6-6 to TRBJ1-5, with unresolved D. In germline, CDR1 is MNHNY, CDR2 SVGAGI (reference sequence). The CDR3 length is 13 residues. V lost 0 bases and J lost 6, with 6 bases in between. CDR3 coding DNA: TGTGCCAGCAGTTACTCGCGGGGTCAGCCCCAGCATTTT. Its protein is CASSYSRGQPQHF.

The chain couples TRBV9 to TRBJ2-1, with 8 nucleotides matching TRBD2. CDR3 length equals 14 residues. The V gene's germline CDR1 is SGDLS and CDR2 YYNGEE. V lost 0 bases to trimming and J lost 9 bases; unmatched junction nucleotides: 5. In nucleotides, the CDR3 is TGTGCCAGCAGCGTAGATAGCGGGACGGGTGAGCAGTTCTTC. Residues: CASSVDSGTGEQFF.